This TCR beta chain originates from a study of OX40 agonist ivuxolimab in advanced cancers. The wider study: Patients enrolled in dose escalation were diagnosed with hepatocellular carcinoma, melanoma, renal cell or head and neck cancer. Partial responses were achieved by three patients, of whom one had hepatocellular carcinoma and two had cutaneous melanoma.

Germline V lookup: CDR1 SGHTA, CDR2 FQGNSA. The CDR3 spans 15 residues. V was shortened by 5 bases and J by 6 bases, with 20 bases between the two germline ends. Repertoires were generated with immunoSEQ multiplex PCR, while TCRdb's copy carries only in-frame clones and drops some. In the table there are some 97,000 clones, about 88% of which are singletons. The V call is TRBV7-2, the J call TRBJ2-7; either TRBD1 or TRBD2 may fit D (7 bases each). The sequenced sample was CD4+ or CD8+ T cells sorted from blood, obtained in a trial of the OX40 agonist ivuxolimab. This receptor was identified in an adult with an advanced solid tumor such as melanoma, head and neck, liver or kidney cancer. CDR3 coding DNA: TGTGCCAGCAGCCCTTTTCGGCAGGGGGGGGCCGAGCAGTACTTC. The encoded protein is CASSPFRQGGAEQYF.